This is a list of T cell receptor beta chains from one sample in a study of PD-L1 blockade in urothelial cancer. Some clones are missing from TCRdb's copy, which holds only in-frame ones; the method was immunoSEQ multiplex PCR. Here the sample spans about 80,000 clones, about 85% being singletons. Sequencing used PBMCs, obtained around atezolizumab (anti-PD-L1) treatment. All receptors derive from a woman between 70 and 85 years old with urothelial cancer. Each CDR3 is given without its conserved first and last residue. Clone size is stated in some rows and not others, as once, few, many or a class when expanded.

v_gene,abundance,j_gene,CDR3aa
TRBV5-5,NA,TRBJ2-7,ASSVSGRVRYEQY
TRBV2,NA,TRBJ1-1,ASRGAGGTEAF
TRBV6-5,NA,TRBJ1-5,ASSYDRVKGQPQH
TRBV30,NA,TRBJ2-1,AWSVALDSPYNEQF
TRBV6-1,NA,TRBJ1-6,ASSGQGLLNSPLH
TRBV5-1,few,TRBJ2-5,ASSLVSGALETQY
TRBV4-1,NA,TRBJ2-7,ASSHPDRGNYEQY
TRBV9,NA,TRBJ2-1,ASSAWGDHNEQF
TRBV28,NA,TRBJ1-5,ASSSGQGTWNQPQH
TRBV30,few,TRBJ1-5,AWSALQGDQPQH
TRBV6-5,NA,TRBJ1-3,ASSSPPGNGNTIY
TRBV4-1,NA,TRBJ2-2,ASSSQDRYIVDTGELF
TRBV28,NA,TRBJ2-5,ASSYRVRETQY
TRBV7-8,NA,TRBJ2-7,ASSSRAGTGQGEQY
TRBV10-2,NA,TRBJ2-1,ASRLTTNNEQF
TRBV2,NA,TRBJ1-5,ASSEAGWARTQH
TRBV5-6,NA,TRBJ1-3,ASTWFGVISGNTIY
TRBV6-7,NA,TRBJ1-1,ASSCPTVGDKGPSEAF
TRBV9,NA,TRBJ2-6,ASSNGQGGRSGANVLT
TRBV5-5,NA,TRBJ1-2,ASSDRTGVAGYT
TRBV4-2,NA,TRBJ1-4,ASSQDLGQGSFISEKLF
TRBV11-2,once,TRBJ2-5,ASTPGAGAQETQY
TRBV29-1,NA,TRBJ1-1,SVELVLLNTEAF
TRBV9,NA,TRBJ2-3,ASSEGGAGNTDTQY
TRBV19,NA,TRBJ2-5,ASSTLTSGETQY
TRBV10-3,few,TRBJ1-4,AISESAGQGREKLF
TRBV10-3,NA,TRBJ2-3,AISESDRDLTDTQY
TRBV13,NA,TRBJ2-3,ASSLGSLSGLYTDTQY
TRBV27,NA,TRBJ1-5,ASSPGGQGPLGPQH
TRBV11-2,NA,TRBJ2-1,ASSLVGGGLHNEQF
TRBV19,NA,TRBJ1-1,ASSMSPRTGNTEAF
TRBV19,NA,TRBJ1-3,ASSMPGDSGNTIY
TRBV10-3,NA,TRBJ1-2,AISILTGDYGYT
TRBV7-2,NA,TRBJ1-5,ASSILQEQPQH
TRBV5-1,NA,TRBJ2-1,ASSLVLAGGRGEQF
TRBV5-1,once,TRBJ2-1,ASSFLTSARDNEQF
TRBV7-9,NA,TRBJ2-7,ASSSTARLAGGAYEQY
TRBV5-1,NA,TRBJ2-7,ASSLEGQNYEQY
TRBV19,NA,TRBJ2-7,ASSPQITGGSYEQY
TRBV5-1,NA,TRBJ2-2,ASSLTAGRNTGELF
TRBV13,NA,TRBJ2-7,ASSLGPGRGLPGEQY
TRBV29-1,NA,TRBJ1-1,SVPGPRGTLTEAF
TRBV7-7,NA,TRBJ2-1,ASSSGVGEQF
TRBV21-1,NA,TRBJ1-4,ASSTQGTNEKLF